These 23 T cell receptor beta chains were all obtained from the same sample, sequenced in a study of blood T cell repertoires in COVID-19. Measured with immunoSEQ multiplex PCR; TCRdb has only the in-frame clones, and not every one. Among 57,000 or so clones listed, around 79% were seen once. The sequencing sample was made of peripheral blood. The receptors originated from a man aged 55 to 70 with acute or convalescent COVID-19.

The V and J genes are TRBV11-2 and TRBJ2-2; D unclear. The germline V and J ends were trimmed by 5 bases and 7 bases, with 17 bases remaining between them. CDR1 and CDR2 (germline): SGHAT, FQNNGV. This CDR3 spans 15 amino acids. The CDR3 nucleotides are TGTGCCAGCAGCACGCTAGTGGCGCGAGTCGGGGAGCTGTTTTTT. Encoded protein: CASSTLVARVGELFF.

CDR3 residues: CAISAANYGYTF. The CDR3 DNA sequence: TGTGCCATCAGTGCCGCTAACTATGGCTACACCTTC. This chain uses TRBV10-3 with TRBJ1-2; D unresolved. V was pared by 4 bases and J by 0 bases, with 3 bases between. The CDR3 loop spans 12 amino acids. CDR1 is ENHRY and CDR2 is SYGVKD in the germline V gene.

The rearrangement uses TRBV27 and TRBJ2-2; D is perhaps TRBD2 (5 bases). Trimming took off 4 bases at V and 7 bases at J, with 13 bases between the two ends. Germline CDR1 reads MNHEY; CDR2 reads SMNVEV (reference sequence). The CDR3 has 14 residues. Here the CDR3 DNA reads TGTGCCAGCAGTTATTTTGAGGGCGGCGGGGAGCTGTTTTTT. Translating it yields CASSYFEGGGELFF.

The rearrangement uses TRBV28 and TRBJ1-3, with D maybe TRBD1 (5 bases). The germline gives CDR1 MDHEN, CDR2 SYDVKM. The CDR3 runs 17 residues. V shed 2 bases and J shed 2 bases, with 16 bases lying between them. In DNA, the CDR3 is TGTGCCAGCAGTTTAGAGGGCCTCGGGGGAACTGGAAACACCATATATTTT. It is translated as CASSLEGLGGTGNTIYF.

CDR3 bases: TGTGCCAGTAGTACAGGGTTCTCCGGTAGCAATCAGCCCCAGCATTTT. It encodes CASSTGFSGSNQPQHF. V is TRBV19 and J is TRBJ1-5; D may be TRBD1 (5 bases). The V and J ends lost 4 bases and 0 bases respectively, with 13 bases between them. CDR1 LNHDA and CDR2 SQIVND come from the germline V gene (reference sequence). The CDR3 runs to 16 residues.

The chain couples TRBV5-1 to TRBJ1-6; the match to TRBD1 covers 7 bases. The V and J ends lost 4 bases and 13 bases, in that order; junction bases with no gene match: 20. Looked up from germline, CDR1 is SGHRS and CDR2 is YFSETQ. This CDR3 region has 17 residues. The CDR3 DNA sequence: TGCGCCAGCAGCGCAGTCGAAGGGGGCCTTGGCGGTGGGCCCCTCCACTTT. It specifies CASSAVEGGLGGGPLHF.

V gene TRBV10-3 combines with J gene TRBJ2-1; the match to TRBD1 covers 8 bases. The length of the CDR3 is 12 residues. Germline V CDR1 and CDR2: ENHRY, SYGVKD. With 8 bases clipped from V and 9 bases from J, the junction kept 6 bases outside the gene matches. The CDR3 reads CAIRQGMGEQFF. The CDR3 nucleotides are TGTGCCATCCGACAGGGGATGGGTGAGCAGTTCTTC.

The rearrangement links TRBV20-1 to TRBJ1-1; TRBD1 matches 7 bases. The CDR3 is made up of 13 amino acids. In germline, CDR1 is DFQATT, CDR2 SNEGSKA (reference sequence). Trimming removed 3 bases from V and 7 bases from J; junction bases left unmatched: 8. CDR3 amino acids: CSASPQGEDEAFF. CDR3 coding DNA: TGCAGTGCTAGTCCCCAGGGGGAGGATGAAGCTTTCTTT.

The chain combines TRBV7-3 with TRBJ2-1; 11 bases are shared with TRBD1. The CDR3 is 20 residues long. The germline gives CDR1 SGHTA, CDR2 FQGTGA. The V and J ends lost 2 bases and 0 bases, in that order; junction bases with no gene match: 12. The CDR3 DNA sequence: TGTGCCAGCAGCTTAGGGTCGGGGACAGGGGGTGCAAGCTCCTACAATGAGCAGTTCTTC. Translating gives CASSLGSGTGGASSYNEQFF.

The V call is TRBV28, the J call TRBJ2-2, with 13 positions matching TRBD2. V dropped 5 bases and J dropped 6; count of bases not matched to a gene: 6. CDR1 is MDHEN, CDR2 SYDVKM, per germline. There are 16 residues in the CDR3. CDR3 loop: CASSQRLAGGSGELFF. CDR3 bases: TGTGCCAGCAGTCAAAGACTAGCGGGAGGCTCCGGGGAGCTGTTTTTT. Looking up the rest from reference TRBV28 and TRBJ2-2 gives the full variable domain: DVKVTQSSRYLVKRTGEKVFLECVQDMDHENMFWYRQDPGLGLRLIYFSYDVKMKEKGDIPEGYSVSREKKERFSLILESASTNQTSMYLCASSQRLAGGSGELFFGEGSRLTVL.

The rearrangement links TRBV30 to TRBJ2-1, with D perhaps matching TRBD1 (5 bases). The CDR3 sequence is 12 residues long. V was pared by 2 bases and J by 10 bases, with 12 bases between. Germline V gene lookup returns CDR1 GTSNPN and CDR2 SVGIG (reference sequence). For the CDR3, the DNA is TGTGCCTGGAGTTTTCAGGGCGGAGAGCAGTTCTTC. Translation: CAWSFQGGEQFF.

This chain connects TRBV10-3 to TRBJ1-6; maybe TRBD1 (5 bases). The CDR3 loop spans 13 amino acids. V dropped 6 bases and J dropped 5 bases, with 8 bases sitting between them. Germline V gives CDR1 ENHRY, CDR2 SYGVKD. The CDR3 DNA is TGTGCCATCAGACAGGCGGATAATTCACCCCTCCACTTT. Translating gives CAIRQADNSPLHF.

V and J are TRBV19 and TRBJ2-3; 7 bases are shared with TRBD2. The CDR3 covers 15 residues. The V and J ends lost 5 bases and 4 bases, in that order; junction bases with no gene match: 9. The germline CDR1 and CDR2 sequences are LNHDA and SQIVND (reference sequence). CDR3 residues: CASSRAGAGSDTQYF. Here the CDR3 DNA reads TGTGCCAGTAGTCGGGCGGGAGCTGGTTCAGATACGCAGTATTTT.

This clone was seen once. The V and J genes are TRBV4-3 and TRBJ1-6, with D perhaps matching TRBD1 (6 bases). The V gene's germline CDR1 is LGHNA and CDR2 YSLEER. The V end lost 1 base, the J end lost 7 bases, and 14 bases lay between the germline ends. The CDR3 contains 16 residues. The CDR3 DNA sequence: TGCGCCAGCAGCCAAGCTACCCAGGGGCAGAATTCACCCCTCCACTTT. It encodes CASSQATQGQNSPLHF.

The V gene is TRBV2, the J gene TRBJ2-7, with D possibly TRBD2 on 5 matching bases. The ends were cut back, 4 bases at V and 3 bases at J, with 13 bases in the middle. The CDR3 totals 14 residues. Germline CDR1 and CDR2: SNHLY and FYNNEI. CDR3 nucleotide sequence: TGTGCCAGCAGTGGGGCGGGTATTGTCTACGAGCAGTACTTC. Encoded protein: CASSGAGIVYEQYF.

This chain links TRBV12-3 or TRBV12-4 with TRBJ1-5; 9 positions match TRBD1. The junction had 3 bases not matched to a gene; V was cut back by 8 bases and J by 4 bases. There are 13 residues in the CDR3. The CDR3 DNA reads as TGTGCCAGCCGGGACAGGGCGAATCAGCCCCAGCATTTT. Amino acid sequence: CASRDRANQPQHF.

As DNA, the CDR3 is TGCAGTGCTAGTGCCTTTCACAATGAGCAGTTCTTC. Translating it yields CSASAFHNEQFF. The V gene is TRBV20-1, the J gene TRBJ2-1, with no clear D. Germline V gene sequence: CDR1 DFQATT, CDR2 SNEGSKA (reference sequence). The CDR3 length is 12 residues. Deletions cut 3 bases from V and 5 bases from J, with 8 bases between.

The V gene is TRBV29-1, the J gene TRBJ2-5; the match to TRBD1 covers 7 bases. The CDR3 loop spans 12 amino acids. V shed 7 bases, J shed 2 bases, and the junction held 4 bases outside the gene matches. From germline, CDR1 is SQVTM and CDR2 ANQGSEA. The CDR3 is CSARQGQETQYF. The CDR3 nucleotides are TGCAGCGCCCGACAGGGACAAGAGACCCAGTACTTC. Combining the CDR3 with reference TRBV29-1 and TRBJ2-5 gives the whole variable domain SAVISQKPSRDICQRGTSLTIQCQVDSQVTMMFWYRQQPGQSLTLIATANQGSEATYESGFVIDKFPISRPNLTFSTLTVSNMSPEDSSIYLCSARQGQETQYFGPGTRLLVL.

The V and J genes are TRBV30 and TRBJ2-5; possible D gene TRBD2, 6 bases. V lost 4 bases, J lost 7 bases, and 19 bases lay in between. In germline, CDR1 is GTSNPN, CDR2 SVGIG (reference sequence). The CDR3 contains 14 residues. The CDR3 spells CAWKGGAGYRTQYF. The CDR3 coding sequence is TGTGCCTGGAAGGGCGGGGCCGGATATAGGACCCAGTACTTC.

CDR3 in DNA: TGTGCCAGCAGATACGGGACAGGGGCGGGAAACACCATATATTTT. Its protein product is CASRYGTGAGNTIYF. The chain uses TRBV6-5 and TRBJ1-3; 10 positions match TRBD1. The CDR3 loop spans 15 amino acids. With 6 bases clipped from V and 4 bases from J, the junction kept 6 bases outside the gene matches. Germline values: CDR1 MNHEY, CDR2 SVGAGI.

The V gene is TRBV18, the J gene TRBJ1-1; D gene unclear. The germline gives CDR1 KGHSH, CDR2 LQKENI. Trimming cost V 1 base and J 4 bases, with 10 bases left between them. The length of the CDR3 is 14 residues. The CDR3 here is CASSPQGGGTEAFF. Written as DNA, the CDR3 is TGTGCCAGCTCACCACAGGGAGGCGGCACTGAAGCTTTCTTT. Full variable domain (outside the CDR3, taken from reference TRBV18 and TRBJ1-1): NAGVMQNPRHLVRRRGQEARLRCSPMKGHSHVYWYRQLPEEGLKFMVYLQKENIIDESGMPKERFSAEFPKEGPSILRIQQVVRGDSAAYFCASSPQGGGTEAFFGQGTRLTVV.

This clone has just one count. The V gene is TRBV2, the J gene TRBJ1-3, with TRBD1 as a possible D gene (6 bases). The germline V gene encodes CDR1 SNHLY and CDR2 FYNNEI. The CDR3 covers 13 residues. Trimming stripped 8 bases from V and 5 bases from J, with 13 bases between. The CDR3 is CASRRDTRNTIYF. Here the CDR3 DNA reads TGTGCCAGCCGCCGGGACACGCGAAACACCATATATTTT. Variable domain in full (rest from reference TRBV2 and TRBJ1-3): EPEVTQTPSHQVTQMGQEVILRCVPISNHLYFYWYRQILGQKVEFLVSFYNNEISEKSEIFDDQFSVERPDGSNFTLKIRSTKLEDSAMYFCASRRDTRNTIYFGEGSWLTVV.

This clone has only a few counts. The rearrangement joins TRBV3-1 (or the pseudogene TRBV3-2) to TRBJ1-2; maybe TRBD1 (6 bases). Trimming left V 0 bases short and J 8 bases short, with 13 bases between. This CDR3 is built from 14 residues. Looked up from germline, CDR1 is LGHDT and CDR2 is YNNKEL (reference sequence). The CDR3 DNA sequence: TGTGCCAGCAGCCAAGAGGGCAGGGGAGAAGGCTACACCTTC. Protein: CASSQEGRGEGYTF.